The 9 T cell receptor beta chains below come from one sample, sequenced in a study of blood T cell repertoires in COVID-19. Measured with immunoSEQ multiplex PCR; TCRdb has only the in-frame clones, and not every one. The sample contains roughly 350,000 clones, 90% to 95% of which appear only once. The sample comprised peripheral blood. The receptors derive from a woman aged 18-29 years who had recovered from COVID-19.

The CDR3 DNA reads TGTGCCAGCAGCGTAGTGGCCTCGGGGGAGCAGTACGTC. Translated, it gives CASSVVASGEQYV. The genes are TRBV9 and TRBJ2-7; a weak D match, TRBD2 (5 bases). V lost 0 bases and J 7 bases, leaving 11 bases between the germline ends. This CDR3 is built from 13 residues. Germline V gene lookup returns CDR1 SGDLS and CDR2 YYNGEE.

Details on this clone: Other DNA sequences in the same sample also yield this CDR3. The chain couples TRBV10-3 to TRBJ2-3; 8 nucleotides align to TRBD1. The V segment lost 2 bases and the J segment 3 bases; nucleotides outside the gene matches: 4. Germline values: CDR1 ENHRY, CDR2 SYGVKD. This CDR3 spans 15 amino acids. The CDR3 loop is CAISEDRGRTDTQYF. Written as DNA, the CDR3 is TGTGCCATCAGTGAGGACAGGGGTAGGACAGATACGCAGTATTTT.

The gene calls are TRBV19 and TRBJ1-2; 9 bases are a match to TRBD1. Germline V gene lookup returns CDR1 LNHDA and CDR2 SQIVND (reference sequence). This CDR3 is built from 14 residues. V shed 6 bases, J shed 1 base, and the junction held 3 bases outside the gene matches. CDR3 coding DNA: TGTGCCAGTAGGGGGACAGGGCGTAACTATGGCTACACCTTC. Protein sequence: CASRGTGRNYGYTF.

The CDR3 nucleotides are TGTGCCAGCAGCCCGGGGACAGGGGCAAATCAGCCCCAGCATTTT. As protein: CASSPGTGANQPQHF. This rearrangement joins TRBV11-3 to TRBJ1-5, with TRBD1 matching over 10 bases. CDR1 is SGHNT and CDR2 is YENEEA in the germline V gene. V dropped 5 bases and J dropped 4; count of bases not matched to a gene: 5. CDR3 length equals 15 residues.

The chain joins TRBV19 to TRBJ1-1; 8 bases match TRBD1. Germline trimming cut 9 bases from V and 4 bases from J; bases unmatched to any gene: 10. The CDR3 covers 14 residues. The germline V gene has CDR1 LNHDA and CDR2 SQIVND (reference sequence). CDR3 amino acids: CASTYRGDGTEAFF. The CDR3 bases are TGTGCCAGCACCTACAGGGGGGATGGCACTGAAGCTTTCTTT.

V is TRBV14 and J is TRBJ1-2; D is ambiguous. Trimming cost V 0 bases and J 4 bases, with 12 bases left between them. The CDR3 loop spans 15 amino acids. The germline CDR1 and CDR2 sequences are SGHDN and FVKESK. This CDR3 is CASSQDPRVIYGYTF. Written as DNA, the CDR3 is TGTGCCAGCAGCCAAGATCCGAGGGTTATCTATGGCTACACCTTC.

Here the CDR3 reads CASSLAGGTGQETQYF. As DNA, the CDR3 is TGTGCCAGCAGCTTGGCCGGTGGGACAGGGCAAGAGACCCAGTACTTC. The chain is built from TRBV5-4 and TRBJ2-5; TRBD1 aligns across 9 bases. The CDR3 consists of 16 residues. Germline CDR1 reads SGHNT; CDR2 reads YYREEE (reference sequence). With 0 bases clipped from V and 2 bases from J, the junction kept 5 bases outside the gene matches.

The rearrangement uses TRBV9 and TRBJ2-1, with 8 bases identical to TRBD2. Germline trimming cut 0 bases from V and 9 bases from J; bases unmatched to any gene: 5. The CDR3 totals 14 residues. Germline CDR1 reads SGDLS; CDR2 reads YYNGEE. The CDR3 spells CASSVDGTRGEQFF. The CDR3 DNA reads as TGTGCCAGCAGCGTAGATGGGACTAGGGGTGAGCAGTTCTTC. The full variable domain, with the rest looked up from reference TRBV9 and TRBJ2-1, is DSGVTQTPKHLITATGQRVTLRCSPRSGDLSVYWYQQSLDQGLQFLIQYYNGEERAKGNILERFSAQQFPDLHSELNLSSLELGDSALYFCASSVDGTRGEQFFGPGTRLTVL.

The chain combines TRBV4-3 with TRBJ1-2; 7 nucleotides line up with TRBD1. This CDR3 spans 16 amino acids. Trimming cost V 1 base and J 4 bases; bases outside gene matches: 9. Germline V gene lookup returns CDR1 LGHNA and CDR2 YSLEER. CDR3 amino acids: CASSQGETGLPYGYTF. CDR3 nucleotides: TGCGCCAGCAGCCAAGGTGAGACAGGGCTTCCCTATGGCTACACCTTC.